These 15 T cell receptor beta chains share one sample of origin, sequenced in a study of identical twins. TCRdb passed the 5' RACE reads through MiXCR, listing each CDR3 protein once. The table records hundreds of thousands of distinct CDR3 sequences, 15% to 20% of them present only once. This same sample was also part of a study on T cells expressing NK-cell markers.

Sequencing was done on a sample of PBMCs. These TCRs come from a woman between 18 and 29 years old in good health.

The table lists this clonotype with a few counts. The chain carries TRBV3-1 and TRBJ1-5; 9 bases fit TRBD1. The CDR3 length is 15 residues. Trimming took 6 bases from V and 0 from J; bases not matched to a gene: 3. The V gene's germline CDR1 is LGHDT and CDR2 YNNKEL (reference sequence). CDR3: CASSRTGDSNQPQHF. The CDR3 DNA follows: TGTGCCAGCAGTCGGACAGGGGATAGCAATCAGCCCCAGCATTTT.

This clonotype was detected a few times. The V gene is TRBV12-3 or TRBV12-4, the J gene TRBJ2-3, with D perhaps TRBD2 (5 bases). The CDR3 has 12 residues. V was shortened by 6 bases and J by 5 bases, with 9 bases between the two germline ends. In DNA form, the CDR3 reads TGTGCCAGCAGGGCGGGCGTAGATACGCAGTATTTT. It translates to CASRAGVDTQYF.

The sample holds a few counts of this clonotype. The chain recombines TRBV20-1 with TRBJ1-1, with D uncertain. This CDR3 has 14 amino acids. V was trimmed by 3 bases and J by 4 bases, leaving 15 bases between them. Germline V CDR1 and CDR2: DFQATT, SNEGSKA (reference sequence). CDR3 in DNA: TGCAGTGCTAGTGTTCGGAGCCGTACCACTGAAGCTTTCTTT. Translated: CSASVRSRTTEAFF.

This clonotype has only a few counts. This chain uses TRBV12-3 or TRBV12-4 with TRBJ1-2, with no clear D. V was trimmed by 5 bases and J by 7 bases, leaving 17 bases between them. The CDR3 covers 14 residues. The DNA for the CDR3 is TGTGCCAGCAGTCAAAAACGGACTTTAAGTGGCTACACCTTC. Its translation: CASSQKRTLSGYTF.

There are a few counts of this clonotype. The V gene is TRBV15, the J gene TRBJ2-5; D is perhaps TRBD1 (6 bases). This CDR3 is 15 amino acids long. Trimming left V 4 bases short and J 3 bases short, with 15 bases between. The germline gives CDR1 LNHNV, CDR2 YYDKDF (reference sequence). CDR3 in amino acids: CATSILQGREETQYF. Written as DNA, the CDR3 is TGTGCCACCAGCATACTACAGGGCAGGGAAGAGACCCAGTACTTC.

The chain combines TRBV19 with TRBJ1-5; D not resolved. V shed 2 bases and J shed 4 bases, with 6 bases lying between them. CDR1 is LNHDA, CDR2 SQIVND, per germline (reference sequence). CDR3 size: 13 residues. CDR3 in DNA: TGTGCCAGTAGTATACCGGATAATCAGCCCCAGCATTTT. Translation gives CASSIPDNQPQHF.

This clonotype was seen more than once but under ten times. The chain uses TRBV12-3 or TRBV12-4 and TRBJ2-1; D remains ambiguous. V dropped 6 bases and J dropped 7 bases, with 13 bases sitting between them. The CDR3 contains 13 residues. CDR3 DNA sequence: TGTGCCAGCAGACCCCTAGGTGCGAATGAGCAGTTCTTC. This gives the protein CASRPLGANEQFF.

The chain employs TRBV27 and TRBJ2-6; 10 positions match TRBD1. Per the germline V gene, CDR1 is MNHEY and CDR2 is SMNVEV (reference sequence). This CDR3 has 17 amino acids. Losses at the gene ends were 6 bases for V and 4 bases for J; bases not matched to a gene: 9. CDR3 sequence reads: CASRDEDRGAGANVLTF. The CDR3 DNA is TGTGCCAGCAGAGATGAGGACAGGGGGGCCGGGGCCAACGTCCTGACTTTC.

This sequence joins TRBV10-3 and TRBJ1-6, with D unresolved. Germline CDR1 ENHRY, CDR2 SYGVKD. This CDR3 comprises 14 residues. Trimming shortened V by 9 bases and J by 5 bases, and 14 bases separated the two germline ends. Here the CDR3 reads CAIRSGTDNSPLHF. CDR3 DNA: TGTGCCATACGGTCGGGCACCGATAATTCACCCCTCCACTTT.

V usage is TRBV12-3 or TRBV12-4 and J usage is TRBJ2-5; D call uncertain. With 5 bases removed from V and 7 bases from J, the gap between germline ends came to 17 bases. The CDR3 runs 14 residues. In DNA, the CDR3 is TGTGCCAGCAGTGGACGTGGTCTCGTGGGGACCCAGTACTTC. It encodes CASSGRGLVGTQYF.

This clonotype occurred a few times. This sequence joins TRBV19 and TRBJ2-6, with D perhaps TRBD1 (6 bases). Trimming shortened V by 3 bases and J by 2 bases, and 11 bases separated the two germline ends. CDR1 is LNHDA and CDR2 is SQIVND in the germline V gene (reference sequence). The CDR3 is 16 residues long. The CDR3 DNA follows: TGTGCCAGTAGTATCCAGGGGACACCTGGGGCCAACGTCCTGACTTTC. It is translated as CASSIQGTPGANVLTF.

This clonotype occurred a few times. This chain uses TRBV21-1 with TRBJ2-7. TRBV21-1 is a listed pseudogene. This CDR3 is 15 amino acids long. CDR3 bases: TGTGCCAGCAGCAAGAGGACGGACCCTTGGGTGGAGCAGTACTTC. It codes for CASSKRTDPWVEQYF.

The chain carries TRBV15 and TRBJ2-7, with D maybe TRBD2 (6 bases). Germline CDR1 reads LNHNV; CDR2 reads YYDKDF (reference sequence). Trimming cost V 1 base and J 5 bases, with 9 bases left between them. The CDR3 sequence is 13 residues long. DNA for the CDR3: TGTGCCACCAGCAGAGGGGGGGAAGACGAGCAGTACTTC. This sequence encodes CATSRGGEDEQYF.

This clonotype was detected ten times or more. The chain couples TRBV12-3 or TRBV12-4 to TRBJ1-1; 8 bases fit TRBD1. After removal of 6 bases from V and 0 bases from J, the junction contained 3 bases not matched to a gene. CDR3 size: 14 residues. CDR3 sequence: CASRGQAVNTEAFF. The CDR3 nucleotides read TGTGCCAGCAGGGGACAGGCGGTGAACACTGAAGCTTTCTTT.

The V gene is TRBV20-1, the J gene TRBJ2-4, with D perhaps TRBD1 (7 bases). The germline CDR1 and CDR2 sequences are DFQATT and SNEGSKA (reference sequence). The V end was cut by 1 base, the J end by 15 bases, with 16 bases between. The CDR3 runs 12 residues. CDR3 DNA: TGCAGTGCTAGAGGGACAGGAAGGAGGGGGTACTTC. Amino acids: CSARGTGRRGYF.